Listed below are T cell receptor beta chains from one sample, sequenced in a study of blood T cell repertoires in COVID-19. Some clones are missing from TCRdb's copy, which holds only in-frame ones; the method was immunoSEQ multiplex PCR. The sample holds about 62,000 clones, under 80% seen once. The sequenced sample was peripheral blood. All receptors come from a man aged 55 to 70 with acute or convalescent COVID-19. The CDR3 runs from the conserved cysteine through the conserved F or W. The D gene is left open where the match is weak. Clone size, where shown, is once, few, many, or a class for clones that have expanded.

d_call,v_call,clone_size,j_call,cdr3_aa,cdr3_nt
-,TRBV9,-,TRBJ2-5,CASSVASLETQYF,TGTGCCAGCAGCGTAGCCAGTCTAGAGACCCAGTACTTC
-,TRBV19,few,TRBJ2-1,CASSITASAYNEQFF,TGTGCCAGTAGTATAACGGCTAGCGCCTACAATGAGCAGTTCTTC
TRBD2,TRBV9,-,TRBJ2-5,CASSALTSDQETQYF,TGTGCCAGCAGCGCCCTGACTAGCGACCAAGAGACCCAGTACTTC
TRBD1,TRBV2,-,TRBJ1-2,CASSRQGNYGYTF,TGTGCCAGCAGTCGACAGGGTAACTATGGCTACACCTTC
-,TRBV27,-,TRBJ2-6,CATPRVNSGANVLTF,TGTGCCACCCCGCGGGTGAACTCTGGGGCCAACGTCCTGACTTTC
TRBD2,TRBV7-2,-,TRBJ2-1,CASSQGLGNEQFF,TGTGCCAGCAGCCAGGGACTAGGAAATGAGCAGTTCTTC
TRBD1,TRBV6-5,-,TRBJ2-3,CASNEGQGGPDTQYF,TGTGCCAGCAACGAGGGACAGGGGGGACCAGATACGCAGTATTTT
-,TRBV19,-,TRBJ2-1,CASSNGTGLRNEQFF,TGTGCCAGTAGTAACGGCACGGGATTGCGCAATGAGCAGTTCTTC
-,TRBV6-6,-,TRBJ2-2,CASGGQSTYGELFF,TGTGCCAGCGGAGGGCAAAGTACGTACGGGGAGCTGTTTTTT
TRBD1,TRBV5-4,-,TRBJ1-4,CASSLATGGEEKLFF,TGTGCCAGCAGCTTGGCGACAGGGGGAGAAGAAAAACTGTTTTTT
TRBD1,TRBV5-1,-,TRBJ2-4,CASSLGQGDKNIQYF,TGCGCCAGCAGCTTGGGACAGGGGGACAAAAACATTCAGTACTTC
-,TRBV13,-,TRBJ2-3,CASSFGSTDTQYF,TGTGCCAGCAGCTTCGGGAGCACAGATACGCAGTATTTT
-,TRBV13,-,TRBJ2-2,CASNTRNTGELFF,TGTGCCAGCAACACCCGGAACACCGGGGAGCTGTTTTTT
TRBD2,TRBV5-1,-,TRBJ2-1,CASSLEGFKGLVNEQFF,TGCGCCAGCAGCTTGGAGGGATTTAAGGGACTAGTCAATGAGCAGTTCTTC
-,TRBV27,few,TRBJ2-7,CASSSRDVTYEQYF,TGTGCCAGCAGTTCCCGGGATGTTACCTACGAGCAGTACTTC
-,TRBV5-6,-,TRBJ2-3,CASSLASDTDTQYF,TGTGCCAGCAGCTTGGCTAGCGACACAGATACGCAGTATTTT
TRBD1,TRBV19,-,TRBJ2-3,CASSVGQGRTDTQYF,TGTGCCAGTAGTGTGGGACAGGGGAGAACAGATACGCAGTATTTT
-,TRBV25-1,-,TRBJ2-7,CASNSGSSYEQYF,TGTGCCAGCAATTCGGGAAGCTCCTACGAGCAGTACTTC
-,TRBV21-1,-,TRBJ2-5,CASSNGTSGRVETQYF,TGTGCCAGCAGCAACGGGACTAGCGGGAGGGTAGAGACCCAGTACTTC
-,TRBV5-1,-,TRBJ2-2,CASSGSNTGELFF,TGCGCCAGCAGCGGCTCGAACACCGGGGAGCTGTTTTTT
-,TRBV24-1,-,TRBJ2-1,CATSDTGLQFF,TGTGCCACCAGTGACACAGGGTTGCAGTTCTTC
TRBD1,TRBV7-2,-,TRBJ1-1,CASSLGGQGLTEAFF,TGTGCCAGCAGCTTAGGGGGACAGGGCCTCACTGAAGCTTTCTTT
-,TRBV9,-,TRBJ1-2,CASSVWAGGPQRDYGYTF,TGTGCCAGCAGCGTATGGGCGGGGGGGCCCCAGCGAGACTATGGCTACACCTTC
-,TRBV6-1,-,TRBJ1-1,CASRRQDKNTEAFF,TGTGCCAGCAGACGACAGGATAAGAACACTGAAGCTTTCTTT
-,TRBV7-9,-,TRBJ2-1,CASSLAIGGGGWVEQFF,TGTGCCAGCAGCTTAGCGATCGGAGGGGGCGGTTGGGTTGAGCAGTTCTTC
-,TRBV10-2,-,TRBJ2-1,CASSGSWNEQFF,TGCGCCAGCAGCGGGAGTTGGAATGAGCAGTTCTTC
-,TRBV19,once,TRBJ2-1,CASSPRDYNEQFF,TGTGCCAGTAGTCCACGGGACTACAATGAGCAGTTCTTC
-,TRBV10-3,few,TRBJ1-1,CALRQQMNTEAFF,TGTGCCTTAAGACAGCAGATGAACACTGAAGCTTTCTTT
TRBD1,TRBV5-6,-,TRBJ2-5,CASSRGTGVETQYF,TGTGCCAGCAGCCGTGGGACAGGGGTCGAGACCCAGTACTTC
-,TRBV5-6,-,TRBJ2-5,CASSRRETQYF,TGTGCCAGCAGCCGGAGGGAGACCCAGTACTTC
TRBD1,TRBV5-1,-,TRBJ1-2,CASSLGQGRGYTF,TGCGCCAGCAGCTTGGGACAGGGGAGAGGCTACACCTTC
-,TRBV27,-,TRBJ2-7,CASSLERGLGEQYF,TGTGCCAGCAGTTTGGAGCGAGGCCTTGGCGAGCAGTACTTC
TRBD1,TRBV15,-,TRBJ1-4,CATSNDRGSEKLFF,TGTGCCACCAGCAATGACAGGGGGAGTGAAAAACTGTTTTTT
TRBD1,TRBV5-1,-,TRBJ2-7,CASSLEPGQGVYEQYF,TGCGCCAGCAGCTTGGAACCGGGACAGGGGGTGTACGAGCAGTACTTC
-,TRBV7-9,-,TRBJ1-1,CASSLEAYTEAFF,TGTGCCAGCAGCTTAGAAGCTTACACTGAAGCTTTCTTT